This T cell receptor (beta chain) comes out of a study of beta chain features in type 1 diabetes. As for the study in general: Across every sample, over 100 million sorted cells were examined in total.

The CDR3 runs to 15 residues. CDR1 is SGHAT and CDR2 is FQNNGV in the germline V gene. V lost 5 bases and J 4 bases, leaving 16 bases between the germline ends. General study results and limits: Any HLA effect on TCRB rearrangement was left unresolved by small sub-analyses. Overrepresentation of cells with high TCR expression could result from cDNA sequencing. The naive, central memory and Treg TCRB repertoires showed an apparent similarity that was greater among patients than among healthy donors.

As to this clone: What it recognizes is unknown.

All of the isolated RNA was reverse transcribed, so expressed TCRB transcripts were sequenced. Using immunoSEQ multiplex PCR, the repertoire was profiled, and TCRdb retains in-frame clones only, with some absent. The profile shows roughly 150,000 clones, approximately 8.1% of them singletons. Input material: central memory CD4+ T cells from blood. The rearrangement joins TRBV11-2 to TRBJ2-3; TRBD2 might be the D (6 bases). This receptor was identified in a man aged 18 to 29 in good health. The CDR3 region has the DNA TGTGCCAGCAGCCCCGGGCCCGGGAGCCCAGATACGCAGTATTTT. Protein product: CASSPGPGSPDTQYF. The complete variable domain, with remaining parts taken from reference TRBV11-2 and TRBJ2-3, reads EAGVAQSPRYKIIEKRQSVAFWCNPISGHATLYWYQQILGQGPKLLIQFQNNGVVDDSQLPKDRFSAERLKGVDSTLKIQPAKLEDSAVYLCASSPGPGSPDTQYFGPGTRLTVL.